This passage covers 11 T cell receptor beta chains from one sample sequenced in a study of blood T cell repertoires in COVID-19 (dated by TCRdb to 2020 to 2021). The library was generated by the immunoSEQ multiplex PCR assay. Drawn from immuneACCESS, this table holds only the in-frame rearrangements with V and J called that TCRdb kept. Clones are partly lost; checked studies trace under half to an unresolved V gene and leave the rest unexplained. In this sample the table shows under 500,000 clones, 70% to 90% of which occur a single time. The ten largest clones take up around 1.8% of the sample. Sequenced material: PBMCs or T cells enriched from blood (not recorded which). The receptors come from a woman between 18 and 30 years old with acute COVID-19.

The V call is TRBV11-2, the J call TRBJ2-7, with a tentative D call TRBD1 (6 bases). The V gene's germline CDR1 is SGHAT and CDR2 FQNNGV. Trimming cost V 1 base and J 2 bases, with 12 bases left between them. The CDR3 length is 15 residues. CDR3 protein: CASSLALQGAYEQYF. In DNA, the CDR3 is TGTGCCAGCAGCTTAGCTCTACAGGGAGCCTACGAGCAGTACTTC.

The J gene is TRBJ1-3, the V gene TRBV30, with a weak D call TRBD1 (6 bases). V was shortened by 2 bases and J by 0 bases, with 11 bases between the two germline ends. CDR3 length: 15 amino acids. Germline V gives CDR1 GTSNPN, CDR2 SVGIG (reference sequence). The CDR3: CAWSLPGDSGNTIYF. CDR3 in DNA: TGTGCCTGGAGTCTGCCAGGGGACTCTGGAAACACCATATATTTT. The variable domain in full, completed from reference TRBV30 and TRBJ1-3, reads SQTIHQWPATLVQPVGSPLSLECTVEGTSNPNLYWYRQAAGRGLQLLFYSVGIGQISSEVPQNLSASRPQDRQFILSSKKLLLSDSGFYLCAWSLPGDSGNTIYFGEGSWLTVV.

The chain has TRBV3-1 (or the pseudogene TRBV3-2) and TRBJ1-1; D not certain. CDR3 length: 13 residues. Germline values: CDR1 LGHDT, CDR2 YNNKEL (reference sequence). Trimming removed 4 bases at V and 4 bases at J, with 10 bases between. The CDR3 DNA follows: TGTGCCAGCAGCCCCGGATCAGGCACTGAAGCTTTCTTT. Amino acids: CASSPGSGTEAFF.

CDR3 coding DNA: TGTGCCAGCAGCTCCGGACAGACGTGGCACACTGAAGCTTTCTTT. Amino acids: CASSSGQTWHTEAFF. V gene TRBV7-9 combines with J gene TRBJ1-1; tentatively, D is TRBD1 (6 bases). CDR1 is SEHNR and CDR2 is FQNEAQ in the germline V gene (reference sequence). This CDR3 has 15 residues. V lost 4 bases and J 3 bases, leaving 15 bases between the germline ends.

A word on this clone: This may stem from a read error, because a much larger clone lies one nucleotide away. Other DNA sequences in the same sample also yield this CDR3. The rearrangement links TRBV10-3 to TRBJ2-3, with 9 bases matching TRBD2. V gave up 4 bases and J gave up 4 bases; unmatched junction bases: 18. Germline loops: CDR1 ENHRY, CDR2 SYGVKD. The CDR3 spans 19 residues. The CDR3 region is CAISGGLAGGHTQPDTQYF. CDR3 sequence (DNA): TGTGCCATCAGTGGGGGACTCGCGGGGGGGCACACCCAACCAGATACGCAGTATTTT.

V usage is TRBV19 and J usage is TRBJ2-3; 10 bases map to TRBD2. This CDR3 has 16 residues. The germline V gene encodes CDR1 LNHDA and CDR2 SQIVND (reference sequence). J gave up 1 base and V 3 bases, and 4 bases lay outside the gene matches. The CDR3 sequence: CASSITLAGGTDTQYF. As DNA, the CDR3 is TGTGCCAGTAGTATTACGCTAGCGGGGGGCACAGATACGCAGTATTTT.

This clone appeared a single time. The V call is TRBV7-6, the J call TRBJ1-1; 11 bases align to TRBD1. The CDR3 runs 15 residues. Germline CDR1 SGHVS, CDR2 FNYEAQ. Trimming cost V 5 bases and J 5 bases; bases outside gene matches: 7. CDR3 sequence (DNA): TGTGCCAGCAGCCCTAGGACAGGGGGCTATACTGAAGCTTTCTTT. Translation: CASSPRTGGYTEAFF.

The chain recombines TRBV11-3 with TRBJ2-7; weak D call: TRBD1 (7 bases). The CDR3 totals 12 residues. V gave up 4 bases and J gave up 6 bases, with 10 bases separating them. Per the germline V gene, CDR1 is SGHNT and CDR2 is YENEEA. CDR3: CASSSQGGEQYF. The DNA for the CDR3 is TGTGCCAGCAGCTCGCAGGGGGGCGAGCAGTACTTC.

V gene TRBV19 combines with J gene TRBJ1-6; D is uncertain. Trimming left V 5 bases short and J 7 bases short, with 15 bases between. There are 15 residues in the CDR3. Germline CDR1 and CDR2: LNHDA and SQIVND (reference sequence). In nucleotides, the CDR3 is TGTGCCAGTAGTTTCAGCCCCTCGGGGAATTCACCCCTCCACTTT. Residues: CASSFSPSGNSPLHF.

There are a few counts of this clone. This chain connects TRBV7-8 to TRBJ2-2; tentatively, D is TRBD1 (6 bases). Germline values: CDR1 SGHVS, CDR2 FQNEAQ. CDR3 length: 16 residues. The V end lost 5 bases, the J end lost 3 bases, and 16 bases lay between the germline ends. CDR3 nucleotides: TGTGCCAGCAGCCTCCCCCGAGGACAGCACACCGGGGAGCTGTTTTTT. As protein: CASSLPRGQHTGELFF.

The rearrangement joins TRBV5-1 to TRBJ2-3; 7 positions agree with TRBD2. Germline assignment: CDR1 SGHRS and CDR2 YFSETQ. The ends lost 0 bases at V and 0 bases at J; junction bases unmatched: 4. CDR3 size: 16 residues. The CDR3 reads CASSLEGGSSTDTQYF. CDR3 nucleotide sequence: TGCGCCAGCAGCTTGGAGGGCGGGAGTAGCACAGATACGCAGTATTTT.